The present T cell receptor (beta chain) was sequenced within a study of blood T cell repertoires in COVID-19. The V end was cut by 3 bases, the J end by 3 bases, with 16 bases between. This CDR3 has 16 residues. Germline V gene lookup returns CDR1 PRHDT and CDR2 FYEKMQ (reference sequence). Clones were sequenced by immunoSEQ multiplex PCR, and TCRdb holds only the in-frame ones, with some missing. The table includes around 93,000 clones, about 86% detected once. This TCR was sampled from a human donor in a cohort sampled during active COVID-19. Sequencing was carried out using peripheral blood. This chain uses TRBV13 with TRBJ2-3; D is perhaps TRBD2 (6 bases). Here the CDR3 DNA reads TGTGCCAGCAGCTTCAGGGACTTCGGGGTAACAGATACGCAGTATTTT. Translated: CASSFRDFGVTDTQYF.